This T cell receptor (beta chain) was recovered during a study of blood T cell repertoires in COVID-19. Overall study: COVID-19 samples collected from the United States, Italy and Spain covered acute and convalescent phases. From T cells, B-cell-depleted T cells, or PBMCs came the material, which was cDNA or gDNA.

Original processing notes: Reference gene primer amplification in the assay estimated nucleated cell counts. Clones were sequenced by immunoSEQ multiplex PCR, and TCRdb holds only the in-frame ones, with some missing. That table supplies the V and J calls and clone size; D and trimming were determined from the DNA. This repertoire shows under 200,000 clones, roughly four fifths found once; its top ten account for 6% to 7%. Germline CDR1 is LNHNV and CDR2 is YYDKDF (reference sequence). V lost 1 base and J 4 bases, leaving 10 bases between the germline ends. The CDR3 contains 15 residues. The rearrangement uses TRBV15 and TRBJ1-4; D is perhaps TRBD1 (6 bases). Material for sequencing was peripheral blood. The origin of this receptor is a woman aged 40 to 50 with acute or convalescent COVID-19. CDR3 sequence (DNA): TGTGCCACCAGCAGAGGGGGGCCCCTTAATGAAAAACTGTTTTTT. Protein product: CATSRGGPLNEKLFF. The full variable domain, rest sourced from reference TRBV15 and TRBJ1-4, is DAMVIQNPRYQVTQFGKPVTLSCSQTLNHNVMYWYQQKSSQAPKLLFHYYDKDFNNEADTPDNFQSRRPNTSFCFLDIRSPGLGDTAMYLCATSRGGPLNEKLFFGSGTQLSVL.